These T cell receptor beta chains were read from a single sample in a study of shared clonotypes between healthy human individuals. Profiled with immunoSEQ multiplex PCR; TCRdb holds only in-frame clones, not every one. The sample comprises roughly 2,500,000 clones, over 85% of which are singletons, and about 0.39% rests with the top ten. Input material: naive CD4+ T cells from PBMCs. All receptors come from a man aged 18 to 29 in good health. Some clones in this sample may be carry-over from other donors' samples. Each CDR3 is given with its conserved first and last residue. A D gene is named only where the DNA matches it firmly. Size is omitted from some rows. Given values are once, few, many or a class for expanded clones.

cdr3_nt: TGTGCCAGCAGTTACGGCACTCAAAACACCATATATTTT; cdr3_aa: CASSYGTQNTIYF; d_call: NA; clone_size: few; j_call: TRBJ1-3; v_call: TRBV6-5
cdr3_nt: TGTGCCAGCAGTTACACCTCTGGAAACACCATATATTTT; cdr3_aa: CASSYTSGNTIYF; d_call: NA; clone_size: NA; j_call: TRBJ1-3; v_call: TRBV6-5
cdr3_nt: TGTGCCAGCAGCCCTGGACTAGCGGGATCCTACGAGCAGTACTTC; cdr3_aa: CASSPGLAGSYEQYF; d_call: TRBD2; clone_size: NA; j_call: TRBJ2-7; v_call: TRBV7-2
cdr3_nt: TGTGCCAGCAGCCCGCAGGGGTCCGAGCAGTACTTC; cdr3_aa: CASSPQGSEQYF; d_call: NA; clone_size: NA; j_call: TRBJ2-7; v_call: TRBV7-2
cdr3_nt: TGTGCCAGCAGTTTGGTAGGACCGACTAATTCACCCCTCCACTTT; cdr3_aa: CASSLVGPTNSPLHF; d_call: NA; clone_size: NA; j_call: TRBJ1-6; v_call: TRBV28
cdr3_nt: TGTGCCAGCAGTTCGCAGGGCACAAGAGCAAAACTGTTTTTT; cdr3_aa: CASSSQGTRAKLFF; d_call: NA; clone_size: NA; j_call: TRBJ1-4; v_call: TRBV28
cdr3_nt: TGTGCCAGCAGTGAAGCGCGGGGGGCCGGCTATGGCTACACCTTC; cdr3_aa: CASSEARGAGYGYTF; d_call: NA; clone_size: NA; j_call: TRBJ1-2; v_call: TRBV6-1
cdr3_nt: TGTGCCAGCAGCCAAGGACTAGCGGGAGGGTCCCCCGGGGAGCTGTTTTTT; cdr3_aa: CASSQGLAGGSPGELFF; d_call: TRBD2; clone_size: NA; j_call: TRBJ2-2; v_call: TRBV7-8
cdr3_nt: TGTGCCAGCAGTTACCCCGGACAGGGGTCTCGGGAGCAGTACTTC; cdr3_aa: CASSYPGQGSREQYF; d_call: TRBD1; clone_size: NA; j_call: TRBJ2-7; v_call: TRBV6-5
cdr3_nt: TGTGCCAGCAGCTTATCGAGCGGGAAATATACCGGGGAGCTGTTTTTT; cdr3_aa: CASSLSSGKYTGELFF; d_call: TRBD2; clone_size: NA; j_call: TRBJ2-2; v_call: TRBV11-2
cdr3_nt: TGCGCCAGCAGCCAGGCCCGCGAGGGGCCCGGGGAGCTGTTTTTT; cdr3_aa: CASSQAREGPGELFF; d_call: NA; clone_size: NA; j_call: TRBJ2-2; v_call: TRBV4-3
cdr3_nt: TGTGCCAGCAGCTTGAGATGGCGGGAGGGTATCCGGTCAGATACGCAGTATTTT; cdr3_aa: CASSLRWREGIRSDTQYF; d_call: TRBD2; clone_size: NA; j_call: TRBJ2-3; v_call: TRBV13
cdr3_nt: TGCAGCGTTGGAGGAGGGGGTATGCAGTACTTC; cdr3_aa: CSVGGGGMQYF; d_call: NA; clone_size: NA; j_call: TRBJ2-7; v_call: TRBV29-1
cdr3_nt: TGTGCCATCAGTGAGTCTCAAGTCCTGGACGAGGGAAACACCATATATTTT; cdr3_aa: CAISESQVLDEGNTIYF; d_call: NA; clone_size: NA; j_call: TRBJ1-3; v_call: TRBV10-3
cdr3_nt: TGTGCCAGCAGTGATCCGGCAGGGGTGGGCACCATATATTTT; cdr3_aa: CASSDPAGVGTIYF; d_call: NA; clone_size: NA; j_call: TRBJ1-3; v_call: TRBV6-1
cdr3_nt: TGTGCCAGCAGCCTCGGGACTAGCGGGAGAGGAGAGACCCAGTACTTC; cdr3_aa: CASSLGTSGRGETQYF; d_call: TRBD2; clone_size: NA; j_call: TRBJ2-5; v_call: TRBV7-3
cdr3_nt: TGTGCCAGCAGCTATGGGACAGGGAAGAACACTGAAGCTTTCTTT; cdr3_aa: CASSYGTGKNTEAFF; d_call: TRBD1; clone_size: NA; j_call: TRBJ1-1; v_call: TRBV5-6
cdr3_nt: TGTGCCAGCAGCCACGGGGAAGGGGCAGGGCAAGAGACCCAGTACTTC; cdr3_aa: CASSHGEGAGQETQYF; d_call: NA; clone_size: NA; j_call: TRBJ2-5; v_call: TRBV7-8
cdr3_nt: TGTGCCAGCAGAGGGACTAGCGGACCCCAAGAGACCCAGTACTTC; cdr3_aa: CASRGTSGPQETQYF; d_call: TRBD2; clone_size: NA; j_call: TRBJ2-5; v_call: TRBV2
cdr3_nt: TGCGCCAGCAGTCGTACAGCACAAACCACAACTAATGAAAAACTGTTTTTT; cdr3_aa: CASSRTAQTTTNEKLFF; d_call: NA; clone_size: NA; j_call: TRBJ1-4; v_call: TRBV5-1
cdr3_nt: TGTGCCAGCAGCAGACAGGGGGCGGGCACTAATGAAAAACTGTTTTTT; cdr3_aa: CASSRQGAGTNEKLFF; d_call: TRBD1; clone_size: NA; j_call: TRBJ1-4; v_call: TRBV9
cdr3_nt: TGTGCCAGCAGACAGGGGGATCGTTATGTCCCGGGAGCTCAAACGTTATACAATGAGCAGTTCTTC; cdr3_aa: CASRQGDRYVPGAQTLYNEQFF; d_call: NA; clone_size: NA; j_call: TRBJ2-1; v_call: TRBV21-1
cdr3_nt: TGTGCCAGCAGTTTAGGCTCCTCATACAATGAGCAGTTCTTC; cdr3_aa: CASSLGSSYNEQFF; d_call: NA; clone_size: NA; j_call: TRBJ2-1; v_call: TRBV28
cdr3_nt: TGTGCCAGTGGGACTAGCGGGAGACATGAGCAGTTCTTC; cdr3_aa: CASGTSGRHEQFF; d_call: TRBD2; clone_size: NA; j_call: TRBJ2-1; v_call: TRBV19
cdr3_nt: TGTGCCAGCAGTGAAATGCAGGGTGAGCAGTTCTTC; cdr3_aa: CASSEMQGEQFF; d_call: NA; clone_size: NA; j_call: TRBJ2-1; v_call: TRBV2
cdr3_nt: TGTGCCAGCAGCTCGGGCCCTCAACAGCCCCAGCATTTT; cdr3_aa: CASSSGPQQPQHF; d_call: NA; clone_size: few; j_call: TRBJ1-5; v_call: TRBV11-2
cdr3_nt: TGTGCCAGCAGCCTCGTAGCGGGAGATAGCTACGAGCAGTACTTC; cdr3_aa: CASSLVAGDSYEQYF; d_call: TRBD2; clone_size: NA; j_call: TRBJ2-7; v_call: TRBV7-2
cdr3_nt: TGTGCCAGCTCATTCACAGGACAGGGTTTAACAGATACGCAGTATTTT; cdr3_aa: CASSFTGQGLTDTQYF; d_call: TRBD1; clone_size: NA; j_call: TRBJ2-3; v_call: TRBV18
cdr3_nt: TGCGCCAGCACCTCTGAGGGCGGGGAGACCCAGTACTTC; cdr3_aa: CASTSEGGETQYF; d_call: NA; clone_size: NA; j_call: TRBJ2-5; v_call: TRBV5-1
cdr3_nt: TGTGCCAGCAGCTATACAGCCTTGGGGAACACCGGGGAGCTGTTTTTT; cdr3_aa: CASSYTALGNTGELFF; d_call: NA; clone_size: NA; j_call: TRBJ2-2; v_call: TRBV28
cdr3_nt: TGTGCCAGCAGCTTAAGCGCGGGAGACGCGCCCCCCGTAAAGTACTTC; cdr3_aa: CASSLSAGDAPPVKYF; d_call: TRBD2; clone_size: NA; j_call: TRBJ2-7; v_call: TRBV7-6
cdr3_nt: TGTGCCAGCAGCTTATGGCCCGGGGACGGGGTCACCGTGGAGACCCAGTACTTC; cdr3_aa: CASSLWPGDGVTVETQYF; d_call: NA; clone_size: once; j_call: TRBJ2-5; v_call: TRBV7-3
cdr3_nt: TGTGCCAGCAGTCGACAGCCACGCGCTGAAGCTTTCTTT; cdr3_aa: CASSRQPRAEAFF; d_call: NA; clone_size: NA; j_call: TRBJ1-1; v_call: TRBV27
cdr3_nt: TGTGCCAGCAGTGAAGCGCTTCTTGGGGTCTCAGGGGAGCAGTACTTC; cdr3_aa: CASSEALLGVSGEQYF; d_call: NA; clone_size: NA; j_call: TRBJ2-7; v_call: TRBV2
cdr3_nt: TGTGCCAGCAGTCTTAGCGGGAGCCGGACGAACGAGCAGTACTTC; cdr3_aa: CASSLSGSRTNEQYF; d_call: TRBD2; clone_size: NA; j_call: TRBJ2-7; v_call: TRBV2
cdr3_nt: TGTGCCATCAGTGAAAAGGGACCCACCTACGAGCAGTACTTC; cdr3_aa: CAISEKGPTYEQYF; d_call: NA; clone_size: NA; j_call: TRBJ2-7; v_call: TRBV10-3
cdr3_nt: TGTGCCAGCACCCGGGGGAGCGGGAGGTCCAATGAGCAGTTCTTC; cdr3_aa: CASTRGSGRSNEQFF; d_call: TRBD2; clone_size: NA; j_call: TRBJ2-1; v_call: TRBV28
cdr3_nt: TGTGCCTGGAGTGAGCACAACACTGAAGCTTTCTTT; cdr3_aa: CAWSEHNTEAFF; d_call: NA; clone_size: NA; j_call: TRBJ1-1; v_call: TRBV30
cdr3_nt: TGTGCCAGTAGTAGTCCTAGCGGGAGCCCCCCTACCGGGAACGAGCAGTACTTC; cdr3_aa: CASSSPSGSPPTGNEQYF; d_call: TRBD2; clone_size: NA; j_call: TRBJ2-7; v_call: TRBV19
cdr3_nt: TGTGCCAGCAGGGGCTCGGGACTGTACCAAGAGACCCAGTACTTC; cdr3_aa: CASRGSGLYQETQYF; d_call: NA; clone_size: NA; j_call: TRBJ2-5; v_call: TRBV28
cdr3_nt: TGTGCCAGCAGCGACCGGGACGGCTCCTACGAGCAGTACTTC; cdr3_aa: CASSDRDGSYEQYF; d_call: NA; clone_size: once; j_call: TRBJ2-7; v_call: TRBV21-1
cdr3_nt: TGCGCCAGCAGCTACGGGGACAGGGGACATGAGCAGTTCTTC; cdr3_aa: CASSYGDRGHEQFF; d_call: TRBD1; clone_size: NA; j_call: TRBJ2-1; v_call: TRBV5-1
cdr3_nt: TGTGCCAGCAGTCGACCAGGGGAGGGGTGGTACGAGCAGTACTTC; cdr3_aa: CASSRPGEGWYEQYF; d_call: NA; clone_size: NA; j_call: TRBJ2-7; v_call: TRBV28
cdr3_nt: TGTGCCAGCAGTTTGAACCCAGCGAAGGCGGTCGGGGGCGCAGATACGCAGTATTTT; cdr3_aa: CASSLNPAKAVGGADTQYF; d_call: NA; clone_size: NA; j_call: TRBJ2-3; v_call: TRBV28
cdr3_nt: TGCGCCAGCAGCTACTCGGACAGCGATTACAATGAGCAGTTCTTC; cdr3_aa: CASSYSDSDYNEQFF; d_call: NA; clone_size: NA; j_call: TRBJ2-1; v_call: TRBV5-1
cdr3_nt: TGCGCCAGCAGCTTGGGGGGGACTCGCTCTGGAAACACCATATATTTT; cdr3_aa: CASSLGGTRSGNTIYF; d_call: NA; clone_size: NA; j_call: TRBJ1-3; v_call: TRBV5-1